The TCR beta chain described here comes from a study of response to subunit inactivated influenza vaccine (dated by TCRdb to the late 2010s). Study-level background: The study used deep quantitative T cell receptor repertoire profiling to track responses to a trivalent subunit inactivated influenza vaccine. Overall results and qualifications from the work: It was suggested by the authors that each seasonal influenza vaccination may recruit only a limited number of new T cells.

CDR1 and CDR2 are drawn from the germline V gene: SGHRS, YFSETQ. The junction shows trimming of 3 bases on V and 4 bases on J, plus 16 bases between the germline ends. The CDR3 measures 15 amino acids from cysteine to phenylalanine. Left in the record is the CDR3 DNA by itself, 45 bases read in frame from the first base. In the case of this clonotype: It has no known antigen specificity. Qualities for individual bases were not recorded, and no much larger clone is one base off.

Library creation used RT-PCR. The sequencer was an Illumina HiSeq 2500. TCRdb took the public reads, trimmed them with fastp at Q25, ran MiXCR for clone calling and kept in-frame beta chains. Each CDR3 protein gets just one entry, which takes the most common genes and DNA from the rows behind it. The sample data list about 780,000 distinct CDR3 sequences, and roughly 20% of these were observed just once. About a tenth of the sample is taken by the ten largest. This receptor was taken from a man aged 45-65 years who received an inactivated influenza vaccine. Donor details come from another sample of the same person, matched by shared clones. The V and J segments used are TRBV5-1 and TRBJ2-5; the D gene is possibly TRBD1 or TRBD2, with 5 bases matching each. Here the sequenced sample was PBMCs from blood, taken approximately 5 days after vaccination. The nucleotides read TGCGCCAGCAGCTCCACCCCGGGACGGGGAGAGACCCAGTACTTC. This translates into CASSSTPGRGETQYF.